These T cell receptor beta chains were read from a single sample in a study of cytomegalovirus exposure and HLA in healthy donors. Using immunoSEQ multiplex PCR, the repertoire was profiled, and TCRdb retains in-frame clones only, with some absent. The sample holds 98,000 or so clones, over 60% seen once. Sequencing input: PBMCs. These receptors were collected from a female donor in good health and CMV-seronegative. CDR3s include the opening cysteine and the closing phenylalanine or tryptophan. The D gene is left open where the match is weak. Expanded clones are given a class, and other clones once, few, many or no size at all.

v_call: TRBV27; j_call: TRBJ2-1; clone_size: few; cdr3_length: 15; d_call: .; cdr3_aa: CASSFPGGRANEQFF; cdr3_nt: TGTGCCAGCAGTTTCCCCGGAGGGCGGGCGAATGAGCAGTTCTTC
v_call: TRBV4-3; j_call: TRBJ2-5; clone_size: .; cdr3_length: 16; d_call: TRBD2; cdr3_aa: CASSQLGGRAWETQYF; cdr3_nt: TGCGCCAGCAGCCAACTCGGGGGGAGGGCCTGGGAGACCCAGTACTTC
v_call: TRBV10-3; j_call: TRBJ2-1; clone_size: once; cdr3_length: 16; d_call: TRBD2; cdr3_aa: CAITASGREPYNEQFF; cdr3_nt: TGTGCCATCACGGCCAGCGGGAGGGAGCCCTACAATGAGCAGTTCTTC
v_call: TRBV11-2; j_call: TRBJ2-1; clone_size: .; cdr3_length: 13; d_call: .; cdr3_aa: CASSPRLRIGQFF; cdr3_nt: TGTGCCAGCAGTCCCCGGTTGCGGATAGGGCAGTTCTTC
v_call: TRBV6-5; j_call: TRBJ1-5; clone_size: .; cdr3_length: 15; d_call: .; cdr3_aa: CASRKGQLSNQPQHF; cdr3_nt: TGTGCCAGCAGGAAAGGACAGTTAAGCAATCAGCCCCAGCATTTT
v_call: TRBV19; j_call: TRBJ1-2; clone_size: few; cdr3_length: 15; d_call: .; cdr3_aa: CASSIVAGANYGYTF; cdr3_nt: TGTGCCAGTAGTATAGTAGCAGGGGCGAACTATGGCTACACCTTC
v_call: TRBV6-6; j_call: TRBJ2-7; clone_size: .; cdr3_length: 14; d_call: TRBD2; cdr3_aa: CASRGPSGGYEQYF; cdr3_nt: TGTGCCAGCAGGGGCCCTAGCGGGGGCTACGAGCAGTACTTC
v_call: TRBV9; j_call: TRBJ2-1; clone_size: .; cdr3_length: 16; d_call: TRBD2; cdr3_aa: CASSKSGTSGNYEQFF; cdr3_nt: TGTGCCAGCAGCAAGTCCGGGACTAGCGGGAACTATGAGCAGTTCTTC
v_call: TRBV6-1; j_call: TRBJ2-4; clone_size: .; cdr3_length: 15; d_call: TRBD2; cdr3_aa: CASSTLAGGGNIQYF; cdr3_nt: TGTGCCAGCAGTACTCTAGCGGGAGGGGGGAACATTCAGTACTTC
v_call: TRBV7-9; j_call: TRBJ1-3; clone_size: few; cdr3_length: 14; d_call: .; cdr3_aa: CASFGVPSGNTIYF; cdr3_nt: TGTGCCAGTTTCGGGGTACCCTCTGGAAACACCATATATTTT
v_call: TRBV7-8; j_call: TRBJ1-4; clone_size: .; cdr3_length: 16; d_call: .; cdr3_aa: CASSPTTGRYNEKLFF; cdr3_nt: TGTGCCAGCAGCCCCACCACAGGGAGATATAATGAAAAACTGTTTTTT
v_call: TRBV6-6; j_call: TRBJ2-7; clone_size: .; cdr3_length: 14; d_call: .; cdr3_aa: CAIQLGISSYEQYF; cdr3_nt: TGTGCCATTCAGCTCGGGATATCGTCCTACGAGCAGTACTTC
v_call: TRBV4-3; j_call: TRBJ2-7; clone_size: .; cdr3_length: 15; d_call: .; cdr3_aa: CASSQWTGRGYEQYF; cdr3_nt: TGCGCCAGCAGCCAGTGGACAGGGAGGGGCTACGAGCAGTACTTC
v_call: TRBV30; j_call: TRBJ2-7; clone_size: .; cdr3_length: 11; d_call: .; cdr3_aa: CAWSFGRNLSF; cdr3_nt: TGTGCCTGGTCGTTTGGCCGAAACCTGTCCTTC
v_call: TRBV2; j_call: TRBJ1-4; clone_size: .; cdr3_length: 14; d_call: .; cdr3_aa: CASSERPLDEKLFF; cdr3_nt: TGTGCCAGCAGTGAACGGCCGCTAGATGAAAAACTGTTTTTT
v_call: TRBV6-6; j_call: TRBJ2-4; clone_size: .; cdr3_length: 14; d_call: TRBD1; cdr3_aa: CASSSQGESNIQYF; cdr3_nt: TGTGCCAGCAGTTCCCAGGGGGAGTCAAACATTCAGTACTTC
v_call: TRBV4-1; j_call: TRBJ1-5; clone_size: .; cdr3_length: 14; d_call: TRBD1; cdr3_aa: CASSLHRQGQPQHF; cdr3_nt: TGCGCCAGCAGCCTACATCGACAGGGTCAGCCCCAGCATTTT
v_call: TRBV7-3; j_call: TRBJ2-2; clone_size: .; cdr3_length: 17; d_call: TRBD2; cdr3_aa: CASSLRDGGGYPGELFF; cdr3_nt: TGTGCCAGCAGCTTAAGAGACGGCGGGGGGTATCCCGGGGAGCTGTTTTTT
v_call: TRBV5-6; j_call: TRBJ1-4; clone_size: .; cdr3_length: 14; d_call: .; cdr3_aa: CASSENRGNEKLFF; cdr3_nt: TGTGCCAGCAGCGAGAACCGTGGTAATGAAAAACTGTTTTTT
v_call: TRBV4-1; j_call: TRBJ1-2; clone_size: .; cdr3_length: 18; d_call: .; cdr3_aa: CASSQDSTAKGVNYGYTF; cdr3_nt: TGCGCCAGCAGCCAAGATAGTACTGCAAAAGGGGTTAACTATGGCTACACCTTC
v_call: TRBV7-3; j_call: TRBJ1-1; clone_size: .; cdr3_length: 15; d_call: .; cdr3_aa: CASSLMVEPNTEAFF; cdr3_nt: TGTGCCAGCAGCTTAATGGTGGAGCCGAACACTGAAGCTTTCTTT
v_call: TRBV7-8; j_call: TRBJ1-2; clone_size: .; cdr3_length: 13; d_call: .; cdr3_aa: CASSPGPGGGYTF; cdr3_nt: TGTGCCAGCAGCCCCGGGCCCGGAGGTGGCTACACCTTC